The 31 T cell receptor beta chains given below trace back to one sample, sequenced in a study of T cells after posttransplantation cyclophosphamide. Treatment was busulfan-fludarabine conditioning, a marrow graft, and cyclophosphamide on days +3 and +4. Repertoires were generated with immunoSEQ multiplex PCR, while TCRdb's copy carries only in-frame clones and drops some. This sample has approximately 2,500 clones, each found more than once. The material sequenced was PBMCs, taken after an allogeneic stem cell transplant with post-transplant cyclophosphamide. The receptors derive from a female patient in her 60s who received an allogeneic stem cell transplant from an unrelated donor, was CMV-positive, and had acute GVHD only. These T cells may partly come from the graft donor.

V and J are TRBV5-1 and TRBJ1-6, with TRBD1 matching over 10 bases. Germline CDR1 reads SGHRS; CDR2 reads YFSETQ. V lost 0 bases and J lost 10; bases outside the gene matches: 13. CDR3 length: 18 residues. The CDR3 reads CASSLEGQGKGGSSPLHF. The CDR3 DNA sequence: TGCGCCAGCAGCTTGGAGGGACAGGGGAAAGGGGGTTCGTCACCCCTCCACTTT.

The table lists this clone with many counts. The chain links TRBV5-1 to TRBJ2-5; weak D call: TRBD2 (5 bases). In germline, CDR1 is SGHRS, CDR2 YFSETQ. Trimming shortened V by 0 bases and J by 5 bases, and 14 bases separated the two germline ends. This CDR3 spans 15 amino acids. Here the CDR3 reads CASSLAGLAGETQYF. In DNA form, the CDR3 reads TGCGCCAGCAGCTTGGCCGGTCTAGCCGGGGAGACCCAGTACTTC.

This clone is classed as medium-sized. V usage is TRBV10-3 and J usage is TRBJ2-1; no clear D. Germline lookup yields CDR1 ENHRY and CDR2 SYGVKD. The V end was cut by 1 base, the J end by 10 bases, with 11 bases between. CDR3 length equals 13 residues. The CDR3 reads CAISEFTGQEQFF. The CDR3 DNA follows: TGTGCCATCAGTGAGTTCACTGGGCAAGAGCAGTTCTTC.

This clone came up many times. The genes are TRBV5-1 and TRBJ1-6, with 7 bases lining up with TRBD1. The CDR3 is 14 amino acids. Germline values: CDR1 SGHRS, CDR2 YFSETQ. V gave up 5 bases and J gave up 7 bases; unmatched junction bases: 6. CDR3 sequence: CASRSTGQNSPLHF. CDR3 sequence (DNA): TGCGCCAGCAGATCGACAGGGCAGAATTCACCCCTCCACTTT.

This clone was seen many times. The chain couples TRBV5-4 to TRBJ2-7, with D unclear. The CDR3 is 14 residues long. Germline V gene sequence: CDR1 SGHNT, CDR2 YYREEE (reference sequence). Trimming removed 0 bases at V and 9 bases at J, with 16 bases between. The CDR3 protein is CASSLEAPRPVQYF. In DNA, the CDR3 is TGTGCCAGCAGCTTGGAGGCTCCCAGGCCGGTGCAGTACTTC. The whole variable domain, remainder taken from reference TRBV5-4 and TRBJ2-7, is ETGVTQSPTHLIKTRGQQVTLRCSSQSGHNTVSWYQQALGQGPQFIFQYYREEENGRGNFPPRFSGLQFPNYSSELNVNALELDDSALYLCASSLEAPRPVQYFGPGTRLTVT.

This clone is categorized as medium-sized. The CDR3 region has the DNA TGTGCCAGCAGTGGGGACTCATCCACGGTGAAGCAGTTCTTC. It encodes CASSGDSSTVKQFF. The chain has TRBV2 and TRBJ2-1; a possible D gene is TRBD2 (6 bases). V was shortened by 4 bases and J by 11 bases, with 18 bases between the two germline ends. Germline assignment: CDR1 SNHLY and CDR2 FYNNEI. The CDR3 has 14 residues.

This clone occurred a few times. The CDR3 nucleotides read TGTGCCAGCAGTGCAAGCGGGTGGGAGGGGAAGACCCAGTACTTC. Encoded protein: CASSASGWEGKTQYF. The rearrangement uses TRBV25-1 and TRBJ2-5; 7 bases agree with TRBD2. The junction had 11 bases not matched to a gene; V was cut back by 4 bases and J by 6 bases. In germline, CDR1 is MGHDK, CDR2 SYGVNS. The CDR3 totals 15 residues.

This clone is labeled medium-sized. V and J are TRBV6-2 or TRBV6-3 and TRBJ2-7, with 10 positions matching TRBD1. Germline V CDR1 and CDR2: MNHEY, SVGEGT. This CDR3 is built from 12 residues. V shed 11 bases and J 4 bases; nucleotides not matched to a gene: 5. The chain's CDR3 is CACGQGVYEQYF. The DNA for the CDR3 is TGTGCCTGTGGACAGGGGGTTTACGAGCAGTACTTC.

This clone was recorded many times. The CDR3 loop reads CASIRTGGRDSPLHF. CDR3 coding DNA: TGTGCCAGCATCCGGACAGGGGGCCGTGATTCACCCCTCCACTTT. This chain connects TRBV28 to TRBJ1-6; TRBD1 aligns across 11 bases. The CDR3 extends over 15 amino acids. Trimming cost V 7 bases and J 8 bases; bases outside gene matches: 7. From germline, CDR1 is MDHEN and CDR2 SYDVKM. The full variable domain, in which reference TRBV28 and TRBJ1-6 provide the parts outside the CDR3, is DVKVTQSSRYLVKRTGEKVFLECVQDMDHENMFWYRQDPGLGLRLIYFSYDVKMKEKGDIPEGYSVSREKKERFSLILESASTNQTSMYLCASIRTGGRDSPLHFGNGTRLTVT.

Ten or more counts support this clone. The genes are TRBV19 and TRBJ2-6, with 7 bases identical to TRBD1. J was trimmed by 0 bases and V by 4 bases; bases with no gene match: 3. Germline CDR1 and CDR2: LNHDA and SQIVND (reference sequence). The length of the CDR3 is 16 residues. CDR3 coding DNA: TGTGCCAGTAGTACCGGGACAGCCTCTGGGGCCAACGTCCTGACTTTC. Translated: CASSTGTASGANVLTF.

By proportion, this clone is medium-sized (0.01 to 0.1%). This chain joins TRBV6-1 and TRBJ1-1; 7 bases fit TRBD1. This CDR3 is built from 13 residues. Germline V gives CDR1 MNHNS, CDR2 SASEGT. Unmatched junction bases numbered 5, after V lost 6 bases and J lost 4 bases. The CDR3 DNA is TGTGCCAGCAGAGACAGGGAGGTCACTGAAGCTTTCTTT. As protein: CASRDREVTEAFF.

V is TRBV5-1 and J is TRBJ1-3; no firm D call. Germline V gives CDR1 SGHRS, CDR2 YFSETQ. The CDR3 sequence is 15 residues long. V was shortened by 4 bases and J by 0 bases, with 11 bases between the two germline ends. The CDR3 DNA reads as TGCGCCAGCAGCCCCCCGGACTTCTCTGGAAACACCATATATTTT. This gives the protein CASSPPDFSGNTIYF.

This clone was found many times. The rearrangement uses TRBV29-1 and TRBJ2-1; 7 nucleotides align to TRBD1. The germline V gene encodes CDR1 SQVTM and CDR2 ANQGSEA. The CDR3 loop spans 11 amino acids. Trimming at V came to 5 bases and at J to 10 bases, leaving 5 bases not matched to a gene. The chain's CDR3 is CSVNRGYEQFF. The DNA of the CDR3 is TGCAGCGTTAACAGGGGATACGAGCAGTTCTTC.

Note on this clone: A much larger clonotype is one base distant, so this may be a read error. V and J are TRBV28 and TRBJ2-7; TRBD2 aligns across 7 bases. The CDR3 consists of 15 residues. CDR1 and CDR2 (germline): MDHEN, SYDVKM. Unmatched junction bases numbered 8, after V lost 6 bases and J lost 0 bases. This chain's CDR3 is CASRPGGGYSYEQYF. The DNA for the CDR3 is TGTGCCAGCAGGCCTGGGGGGGGTTACTCCTACGAGCAGTACTTC. Full variable domain (missing parts from reference TRBV28 and TRBJ2-7): DVKVTQSSRYLVKRTGEKVFLECVQDMDHENMFWYRQDPGLGLRLIYFSYDVKMKEKGDIPEGYSVSREKKERFSLILESASTNQTSMYLCASRPGGGYSYEQYFGPGTRLTVT.

This clone was seen a few times. The rearrangement links TRBV6-5 to TRBJ2-1; D uncertain. Trimming removed 2 bases at V and 3 bases at J, with 8 bases between. Looked up from germline, CDR1 is MNHEY and CDR2 is SVGAGI. This CDR3 is built from 14 residues. CDR3: CASSYGQNYNEQFF. The DNA of the CDR3 is TGTGCCAGCAGTTACGGGCAGAACTACAATGAGCAGTTCTTC.

This clone showed up many times. The genes are TRBV14 and TRBJ2-5; 8 bases line up with TRBD2. Germline CDR1 and CDR2: SGHDN and FVKESK. The CDR3 covers 15 residues. The trim removed 1 base at V and 5 bases at J, leaving 6 bases unmatched. In nucleotides, the CDR3 is TGTGCCAGCAGCCAAGTGCCTAGCGGGCGGGAGACCCAGTACTTC. Amino acids: CASSQVPSGRETQYF.

This clone was detected many times. The V call is TRBV24-1, the J call TRBJ1-2; TRBD1 matches 9 bases. Germline V gene sequence: CDR1 KGHDR, CDR2 SFDVKD. V shed 4 bases and J 3 bases; nucleotides not matched to a gene: 5. The CDR3 spans 15 residues. CDR3 nucleotides: TGTGCCACCAGTGACTCGGGACAGGGTCACTATGGCTACACCTTC. This translates into CATSDSGQGHYGYTF.

This clone was counted many times. The chain combines TRBV7-9 with TRBJ2-3, with a tentative D call TRBD1 (5 bases). CDR1 SEHNR and CDR2 FQNEAQ come from the germline V gene (reference sequence). CDR3 size: 15 residues. Trimming took 1 base from V and 2 from J, leaving 10 bases between them. The CDR3 is CASSLEGQATDTQYF. Written as DNA, the CDR3 is TGTGCCAGCAGCTTAGAGGGGCAGGCCACAGATACGCAGTATTTT.

This clone was picked up many times. V usage is TRBV5-1 and J usage is TRBJ1-1, with 7 bases aligning to TRBD1. V was clipped by 0 bases and J by 6 bases; unmatched bases: 8. Germline CDR1 and CDR2: SGHRS and YFSETQ. The CDR3 spans 15 residues. The CDR3 loop is CASSLGYRGGSEAFF. CDR3 DNA sequence: TGCGCCAGCAGCTTGGGGTACAGGGGAGGGTCTGAAGCTTTCTTT.

This clone was detected ten times or more. V is TRBV7-9 and J is TRBJ2-1; D may match TRBD1 or TRBD2 (5 bases each). Germline V gene data show CDR1 as SEHNR and CDR2 as FQNEAQ (reference sequence). Trimming took off 3 bases at V and 6 bases at J, with 12 bases between the two ends. This CDR3 has 14 residues. The CDR3 is CASSLQGASNEQFF. CDR3 coding DNA: TGTGCCAGCAGCTTGCAGGGAGCTAGCAATGAGCAGTTCTTC.

The chain employs TRBV5-1 and TRBJ2-5, with 9 nucleotides matching TRBD2. CDR1 and CDR2 from the germline V gene are SGHRS and YFSETQ. The CDR3 is made up of 15 amino acids. The trim removed 0 bases at V and 7 bases at J, leaving 7 bases unmatched. The CDR3 sequence: CASSLEGLAFGTQYF. The CDR3 DNA sequence: TGCGCCAGCAGCTTGGAGGGACTAGCCTTTGGGACCCAGTACTTC.

The sample holds many counts of this clone. For the CDR3, the DNA is TGTGCCAGCAGTTTGGGGGACAGGGGGAACACTGAAGCTTTCTTT. Its protein product is CASSLGDRGNTEAFF. The chain employs TRBV12-3 or TRBV12-4 and TRBJ1-1; 10 bases line up with TRBD1. The CDR3 is 15 residues long. The J segment lost 1 base and the V segment lost 3 bases, leaving 2 bases of the junction unmatched.

There are many counts of this clone. This chain's CDR3 is CASRSTGTANTEAFF. DNA of the CDR3: TGTGCCAGCAGATCCACCGGGACAGCTAACACTGAAGCTTTCTTT. The chain is built from TRBV6-5 and TRBJ1-1, with 7 bases matching TRBD1. CDR1 is MNHEY and CDR2 is SVGAGI in the germline V gene. Losses at the gene ends were 6 bases for V and 2 bases for J; bases not matched to a gene: 9. This CDR3 is built from 15 residues.

The table lists this clone with many counts. The V and J genes are TRBV7-3 and TRBJ2-3; 8 bases agree with TRBD2. V lost 5 bases and J lost 4; bases outside the gene matches: 8. In germline, CDR1 is SGHTA, CDR2 FQGTGA. The CDR3 is 15 residues long. The CDR3 protein is CASSPTSVWADTQYF. The CDR3 nucleotides read TGTGCCAGCAGCCCGACTAGCGTCTGGGCAGATACGCAGTATTTT.

This clone was seen repeatedly, ten times or more. The chain is built from TRBV7-3 and TRBJ2-5; D is possibly TRBD2 (5 bases). Germline CDR1 reads SGHTA; CDR2 reads FQGTGA. This CDR3 is 16 amino acids long. Trimming left V 2 bases short and J 2 bases short, with 15 bases between. For the CDR3, the DNA is TGTGCCAGCAGCTTACCCGGACTGAAGAGGCAAGAGACCCAGTACTTC. As protein: CASSLPGLKRQETQYF.

At least ten counts were recorded for this clone. This sequence joins TRBV5-4 and TRBJ1-1, with D unresolved. Germline V gene sequence: CDR1 SGHNT, CDR2 YYREEE (reference sequence). The CDR3 spans 14 residues. V was cut by 0 bases and J by 1 base, with 7 bases left in between. The CDR3 here is CASSLAARNTEAFF. CDR3 DNA: TGTGCCAGCAGCTTGGCTGCCAGGAACACTGAAGCTTTCTTT.

By frequency in the sample, this clone is medium-sized (0.01 to 0.1%). The V gene is TRBV7-2, the J gene TRBJ1-5, with no clear D. Trimming cost V 2 bases and J 3 bases, with 11 bases left between them. CDR1 SGHTA and CDR2 FQGNSA come from the germline V gene. The CDR3 covers 15 residues. CDR3 amino acids: CASSLRGSHNQPQHF. CDR3 nucleotide sequence: TGTGCCAGCAGCTTAAGAGGGTCACACAATCAGCCCCAGCATTTT.

This clone was picked up many times. The rearrangement links TRBV28 to TRBJ2-7, with 7 bases identical to TRBD1. CDR1 MDHEN and CDR2 SYDVKM come from the germline V gene. The CDR3 covers 15 residues. The junction had 10 bases not matched to a gene; V was cut back by 5 bases and J by 3 bases. CDR3 coding DNA: TGTGCCAGCAGTCCCGAAACGACAGGGCTCTACGAGCAGTACTTC. It is translated as CASSPETTGLYEQYF.

This clone was picked up many times. The rearrangement joins TRBV2 to TRBJ2-5; D uncertain. Germline CDR1 and CDR2: SNHLY and FYNNEI. Trimming removed 0 bases at V and 3 bases at J, with 14 bases between. The CDR3 sequence is 16 residues long. CDR3 region: CASSEALGRSKETQYF. The CDR3 nucleotides are TGTGCCAGCAGTGAAGCGCTGGGCAGAAGCAAAGAGACCCAGTACTTC.

The table lists this clone with many counts. V is TRBV24-1 and J is TRBJ2-1, with TRBD2 identical over 13 bases. Per the germline V gene, CDR1 is KGHDR and CDR2 is SFDVKD. This CDR3 has 18 residues. Losses at the gene ends were 2 bases for V and 5 bases for J; bases not matched to a gene: 8. The DNA of the CDR3 is TGTGCCACCAGTGATTGGACTAGCGGGAGCGTCGGGGACAATGAGCAGTTCTTC. Its protein product is CATSDWTSGSVGDNEQFF.

This clone was detected ten times or more. The V gene is TRBV7-3, the J gene TRBJ1-1, with a tentative D call TRBD1 (5 bases). This CDR3 contains 13 residues. V was pared by 2 bases and J by 3 bases, with 7 bases between. Germline V gene data show CDR1 as SGHTA and CDR2 as FQGTGA. The DNA of the CDR3 is TGTGCCAGCAGCTTAGACAGTTACACTGAAGCTTTCTTT. Amino acids: CASSLDSYTEAFF. The full variable domain, rest sourced from reference TRBV7-3 and TRBJ1-1, is GAGVSQTPSNKVTEKGKYVELRCDPISGHTALYWYRQSLGQGPEFLIYFQGTGAADDSGLPNDRFFAVRPEGSVSTLKIQRTERGDSAVYLCASSLDSYTEAFFGQGTRLTVV.